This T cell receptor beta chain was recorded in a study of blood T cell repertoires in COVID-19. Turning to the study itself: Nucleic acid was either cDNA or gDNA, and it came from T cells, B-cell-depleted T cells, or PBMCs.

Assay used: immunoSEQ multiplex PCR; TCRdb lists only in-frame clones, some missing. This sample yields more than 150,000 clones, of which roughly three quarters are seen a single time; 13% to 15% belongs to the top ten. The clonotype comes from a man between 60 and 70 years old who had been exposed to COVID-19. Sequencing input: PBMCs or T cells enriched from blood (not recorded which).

The CDR3: CATSRDKVLSGGQFF. The CDR3 DNA reads TGTGCCACCAGCAGAGATAAGGTCCTCAGCGGGGGGCAGTTCTTC. The chain employs TRBV15 and TRBJ2-1, with 8 bases lining up with TRBD2. V lost 0 bases, J lost 12 bases, and 10 bases stayed unmatched. Germline V gene sequence: CDR1 LNHNV, CDR2 YYDKDF (reference sequence). The CDR3 is 15 residues long.